The present T cell receptor beta chain was sequenced within a study of T cell responses to AZD1222 COVID-19 vaccine (dated by TCRdb to the early 2020s). As for the study more broadly: A total of under 250 trial participants underwent TCR sequencing, of whom 207 had received two doses of AZD1222 and some 26 had received two doses of the MenACWY control vaccine. Trial participants were enrolled by age into subgroups of 18-55, 56-69 and 70-plus years, and around 150, 28 and 57 TCR-sequenced participants, respectively, were included in these subgroups. Points the paper makes about the study in general: Because no day 14 peak-response samples were available, repertoires were characterized only after the peak T cell response. Only a handful of AZD1222 recipients were SARS-CoV-2 seropositive at baseline, limiting conclusions about previously exposed vaccinees. The vaccine-associated CD4 TCRs covered the entire spike protein, and the dominant responses fell in regions 160-218 and 743-854. Spike-specific TCR breadth and depth rose significantly after two AZD1222 doses compared with day 0 and with MenACWY recipients. Reportedly, close to half of the unique spike-specific TCRs recognized epitopes lying outside the regions that are mutated in the B.1.351 and B.1.1.7 variants. Participants were mostly white British, with more females than males. The authors suggested clonal diversity may have been underestimated. In the small 56-69-year group, the increase in depth fell short of significance, most likely because of low power.

The CDR3, from cysteine to phenylalanine, totals 15 residues. Left in the record is the CDR3 DNA by itself, 45 bases read in frame from the first base. V and J are trimmed by 3 bases and 0 bases, and the gene matches miss 2 bases of the junction. The germline V gene (reference sequence) sets CDR1 to MNHEY and CDR2 to SMNVEV. The CDR3 regions of human TCRbeta chains were analyzed by immunosequencing. Under the source paper's analysis protocol: TCRs in the repertoires were matched against a reference library of SARS-CoV-2-specific TCRs that had been generated with the MIRA antigen-specificity platform. Breadth was defined as the fraction of unique TCRs that were SARS-CoV-2-associated, and depth was defined as the fraction of total T cells that were SARS-CoV-2-associated. Each spike-specific TCR was assigned to its reactive spike region and to a CD4 or CD8 class using the MIRA data. Log10-transformed breadth and depth values were compared by one-way ANOVA with Sidak's multiple comparisons tests. Imported from immuneACCESS, the table was reduced by TCRdb to in-frame sequences with V and J called. These copies leave out some clones; in studies compared against another copy, an unresolved V gene accounts for under half, and the cause of the remainder is not known. V, J and clone size are taken as reported in that table, and D and trimming were inferred from the DNA itself. This sample holds about 170,000 clones; about 90% were observed only once. More than 3.5% of the sample is taken by the ten largest.

As concerns this clone: What this receptor recognizes is not known. Nothing much larger sits one base from this clone, and base qualities are not available.

Read against the paper, the sample's time point label means: about 28 days (+/-7) after the second vaccine dose. Per the publication, the treatment or condition label means: meningococcal conjugate vaccine given as trial control. Vaccinee samples were obtained from the UK trials COV001 and COV002, which included a single-blind randomized controlled phase 2/3 trial of AZD1222 (ChAdOx1 nCoV-19) in healthy adults. Trial participant PBMC samples were collected at day 0 and day 28 after the second dose for TCRbeta chain sequencing. The material sequenced was peripheral blood, taken 28 days after the second dose of the MenACWY control vaccine. The TCR originated in an adult who received the MenACWY meningococcal vaccine as a control. The rearranged segments are TRBV27 and TRBJ2-1; 7 nucleotides in the junction match TRBD2. CDR3 loop: CASSFGGSSYNEQFF. The DNA sequence is as follows: TGTGCCAGCAGTTTCGGCGGGAGCTCCTACAATGAGCAGTTCTTC.